Described below is a single T cell receptor beta chain sequence and its context. The antigen is not known. Other DNA sequences in this specimen translate into the identical CDR3. This entry belongs to a study of beta chain features in type 1 diabetes. Study outcomes and limitations: Overrepresentation of cells with high TCR expression could result from cDNA sequencing.

Sequenced material consisted of expressed TCRB transcripts (all of the isolated RNA was reverse transcribed). Profiled with immunoSEQ multiplex PCR; TCRdb holds only in-frame clones, not every one. Of roughly 380,000 clones listed, 15% to 20% are singletons. This CDR3 has 13 amino acids. Germline lookup yields CDR1 SGHTA and CDR2 FQGTGA. V was cut by 2 bases and J by 4 bases, with 8 bases left in between. The source of this sequence is a woman younger than 35 in good health. The chain carries TRBV7-3 and TRBJ2-5, with D possibly matching TRBD1 (5 bases). Sequencing used naive CD4+ T cells from blood. This CDR3 is CASSLGQGETQYF. The CDR3 coding sequence is TGTGCCAGCAGCTTAGGGCAGGGAGAGACCCAGTACTTC. The entire variable domain, with the rest obtained from reference TRBV7-3 and TRBJ2-5, is as follows: GAGVSQTPSNKVTEKGKYVELRCDPISGHTALYWYRQSLGQGPEFLIYFQGTGAADDSGLPNDRFFAVRPEGSVSTLKIQRTERGDSAVYLCASSLGQGETQYFGPGTRLLVL.